This entry lists 10 T cell receptor beta chains sequenced from one sample in a study of cytotoxic CD8 clonotypes in ibrutinib-treated CLL. This table comes from immunoSEQ multiplex PCR, and its TCRdb copy is limited to in-frame clones, with some not included. The sample lists around 250,000 clones, roughly 70% occurring once. Here the sequenced sample was PBMCs, taken after 24 months of ibrutinib treatment. These receptor sequences come from a human donor with chronic lymphocytic leukemia.

A few counts support this clone. The gene calls are TRBV29-1 and TRBJ2-5; 8 bases agree with TRBD1. Germline V lookup: CDR1 SQVTM, CDR2 ANQGSEA. The V gene end was trimmed by 4 bases and the J gene end by 4 bases; junction bases not matched to a gene: 8. The CDR3 length is 14 residues. Written as DNA, the CDR3 is TGCAGCGTTGGGGAGTGGACAGGGCCAGAGACCCAGTACTTC. Translation: CSVGEWTGPETQYF.

This chain links TRBV30 with TRBJ2-5; maybe TRBD1 (5 bases). Per the germline V gene, CDR1 is GTSNPN and CDR2 is SVGIG (reference sequence). The ends were cut back, 0 bases at V and 1 base at J, with 12 bases in the middle. The CDR3 has 15 amino acids. CDR3 sequence reads: CAWSVTRVFQETQYF. The CDR3 DNA sequence: TGTGCCTGGAGTGTAACCAGGGTCTTCCAAGAGACCCAGTACTTC.

The rearrangement joins TRBV7-2 to TRBJ2-2, with D uncertain. Between the trimmed V and J ends, which lost 4 bases and 0 bases, there was a span of 12 bases. The V gene's germline CDR1 is SGHTA and CDR2 FQGNSA. This CDR3 contains 16 residues. The CDR3 is CASSYNQLANTGELFF. CDR3 DNA: TGTGCCAGCAGCTATAACCAGCTAGCGAACACCGGGGAGCTGTTTTTT.

The chain links TRBV30 to TRBJ1-5, with D possibly being TRBD1 (5 bases). Germline CDR1 is GTSNPN and CDR2 is SVGIG (reference sequence). The CDR3 is 13 residues long. Trimming removed 1 base at V and 5 bases at J, with 9 bases between. CDR3 DNA: TGTGCCTGGAGTGGGGCAGGGTATCAGCCCCAGCATTTT. As protein: CAWSGAGYQPQHF.

The V and J genes are TRBV9 and TRBJ1-5; D call uncertain. Germline-derived CDR1 and CDR2 are SGDLS and YYNGEE. V was shortened by 0 bases and J by 0 bases, with 10 bases between the two germline ends. This CDR3 comprises 16 residues. CDR3 DNA: TGTGCCAGCAGCGTAGGAGGAGCCCATAGCAATCAGCCCCAGCATTTT. The encoded protein is CASSVGGAHSNQPQHF.

Note on this clone: This CDR3 is also generated by other DNA sequences in the sample. The rearrangement joins TRBV27 to TRBJ1-1; D is undetermined. Germline V gives CDR1 MNHEY, CDR2 SMNVEV (reference sequence). Trimming stripped 2 bases from V and 4 bases from J, with 2 bases between. There are 11 residues in the CDR3. For the CDR3, the DNA is TGTGCCAGCAGTTTAGGCACTGAAGCTTTCTTT. Its protein is CASSLGTEAFF.

V usage is TRBV5-8 and J usage is TRBJ1-4, with TRBD1 identical over 10 bases. Germline V gene lookup returns CDR1 SGHTS and CDR2 YDEGEE. There are 15 residues in the CDR3. The junction had 2 bases not matched to a gene; V was cut back by 1 base and J by 5 bases. The CDR3 nucleotides read TGTGCCAGCAGCTTGTTGGGACAGGGGAATGAAAAACTGTTTTTT. It translates to CASSLLGQGNEKLFF.

The rearrangement uses TRBV4-1 and TRBJ2-2, with 7 nucleotides matching TRBD1. V lost 4 bases to trimming and J lost 0 bases; unmatched junction nucleotides: 5. The CDR3 runs 16 residues. Germline values: CDR1 MGHRA, CDR2 YSYEKL. DNA for the CDR3: TGCGCCAGCAGCCGAGAACAGGGGACGAACACCGGGGAGCTGTTTTTT. Amino acids: CASSREQGTNTGELFF.

The chain employs TRBV28 and TRBJ1-2; the D is unclear. V was shortened by 4 bases and J by 4 bases, with 16 bases between the two germline ends. The CDR3 has 15 residues. Germline V gives CDR1 MDHEN, CDR2 SYDVKM. CDR3 DNA sequence: TGTGCCAGCAGTTCCCTTTTATCCAGGTCCTATGGCTACACCTTC. It encodes CASSSLLSRSYGYTF.

This clone has a handful of counts. This chain uses TRBV6-5 with TRBJ1-5; D gene unclear. CDR1 MNHEY and CDR2 SVGAGI come from the germline V gene. The CDR3 is 15 amino acids. CDR3 in DNA: TGTCCCCCATCCGTCGGGAGGGTTTACAATCAGCCCCAGCATTTT. Residues: CPPSVGRVYNQPQHF.